This T cell receptor (beta chain) was documented in a study of T-cell memory formation after mild COVID-19. Study-wide findings and caveats: For second-wave clones that peaked at day 37, SARS-CoV-2 specificity went unverified.

TCRdb processed the 5' RACE reads anew with MiXCR; each CDR3 protein has one entry. The sample lists 250,000 to 350,000 distinct CDR3 sequences, under 20% occurring once. Notes on this clonotype: Its antigen is unidentified.

Trimming left V 2 bases short and J 6 bases short, with 16 bases between. CDR1 and CDR2 (germline): DFQATT, SNEGSKA (reference sequence). This CDR3 has 14 amino acids. This chain uses TRBV20-1 with TRBJ2-5, with D possibly matching TRBD1 (5 bases). This clonotype was obtained from a young man who had mild COVID-19 (a few samples of this study predate the infection). Cell type and time point are not known. Sequenced sample: PBMCs or a T cell subset sorted from them (not recorded which). Here the CDR3 reads CSARYSGYQKTQYF. CDR3 sequence (DNA): TGCAGTGCTAGATACTCAGGGTATCAGAAGACCCAGTACTTC.